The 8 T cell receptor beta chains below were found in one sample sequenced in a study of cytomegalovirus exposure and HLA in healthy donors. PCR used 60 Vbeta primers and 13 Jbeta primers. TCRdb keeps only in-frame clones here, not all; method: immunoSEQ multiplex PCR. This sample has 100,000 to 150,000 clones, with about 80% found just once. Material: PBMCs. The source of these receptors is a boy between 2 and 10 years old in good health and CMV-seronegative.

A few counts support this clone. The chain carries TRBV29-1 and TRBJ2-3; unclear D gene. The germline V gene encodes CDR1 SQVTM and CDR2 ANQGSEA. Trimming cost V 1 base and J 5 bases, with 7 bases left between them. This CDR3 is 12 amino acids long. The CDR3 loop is CSVEAQKDTQYF. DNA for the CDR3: TGCAGCGTTGAAGCTCAGAAAGATACGCAGTATTTT.

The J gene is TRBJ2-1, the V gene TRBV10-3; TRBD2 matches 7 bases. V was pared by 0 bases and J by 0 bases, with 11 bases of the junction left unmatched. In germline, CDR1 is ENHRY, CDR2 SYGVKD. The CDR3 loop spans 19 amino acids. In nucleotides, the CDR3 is TGTGCCATCAGTGAGTCGAATCTAGCGGCCTTGAGCTCCTACAATGAGCAGTTCTTC. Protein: CAISESNLAALSSYNEQFF.

DNA of the CDR3: TGTGCCAGCAGCTTGGACCCAGGGGTGGGGAATTCACCCCTCCACTTT. Amino acid sequence: CASSLDPGVGNSPLHF. The genes are TRBV5-4 and TRBJ1-6, with a tentative D call TRBD1 (6 bases). V was shortened by 0 bases and J by 7 bases, with 14 bases between the two germline ends. The CDR3 is made up of 16 amino acids. The germline CDR1 and CDR2 sequences are SGHNT and YYREEE (reference sequence).

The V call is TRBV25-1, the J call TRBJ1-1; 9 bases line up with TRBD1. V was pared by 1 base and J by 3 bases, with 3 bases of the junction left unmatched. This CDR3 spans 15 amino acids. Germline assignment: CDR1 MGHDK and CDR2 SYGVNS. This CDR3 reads CASSEWTGVHTEAFF. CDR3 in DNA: TGTGCCAGCAGTGAATGGACAGGGGTTCACACTGAAGCTTTCTTT.

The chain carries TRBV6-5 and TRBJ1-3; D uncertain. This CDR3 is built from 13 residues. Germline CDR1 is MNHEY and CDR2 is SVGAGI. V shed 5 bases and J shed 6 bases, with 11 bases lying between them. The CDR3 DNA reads TGTGCCAGCAGTCCGCTCGAGGCAAACACCATATATTTT. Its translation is CASSPLEANTIYF.

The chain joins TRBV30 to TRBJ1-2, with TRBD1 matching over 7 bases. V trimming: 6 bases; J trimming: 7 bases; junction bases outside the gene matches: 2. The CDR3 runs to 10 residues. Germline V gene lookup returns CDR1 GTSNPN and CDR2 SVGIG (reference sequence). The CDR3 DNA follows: TGTGCCTGCAGGGGGTTTGGCTACACCTTC. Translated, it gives CACRGFGYTF. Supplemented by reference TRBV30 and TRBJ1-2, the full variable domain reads SQTIHQWPATLVQPVGSPLSLECTVEGTSNPNLYWYRQAAGRGLQLLFYSVGIGQISSEVPQNLSASRPQDRQFILSSKKLLLSDSGFYLCACRGFGYTFGSGTRLTVV.

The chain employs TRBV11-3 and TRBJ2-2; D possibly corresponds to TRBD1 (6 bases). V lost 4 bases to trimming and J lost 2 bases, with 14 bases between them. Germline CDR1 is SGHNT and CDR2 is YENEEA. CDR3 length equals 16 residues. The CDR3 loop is CASSSPLGQNTGELFF. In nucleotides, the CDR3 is TGTGCCAGCAGCTCCCCGTTGGGACAAAACACCGGGGAGCTGTTTTTT.

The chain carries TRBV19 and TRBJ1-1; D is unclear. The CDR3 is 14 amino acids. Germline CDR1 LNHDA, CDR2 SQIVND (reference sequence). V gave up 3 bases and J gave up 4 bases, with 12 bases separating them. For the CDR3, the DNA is TGTGCCAGTAGTATTGTGGAGGGTCGCACTGAAGCTTTCTTT. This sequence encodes CASSIVEGRTEAFF.